This TCR beta chain was retrieved from a study of cytomegalovirus exposure and HLA in healthy donors. Study-wide background: The 95 million to 120 million unique TCR beta sequences, from about 170 million T cells, were found by an earlier analysis. Points from the study as a whole: Investigators reported 164 TCR beta chains as tied to cytomegalovirus. Some highly shared sequence variants likely arose as a pipeline artifact.

Germline CDR1 is KGHSH and CDR2 is LQKENI. This CDR3 is built from 13 residues. V gave up 2 bases and J gave up 4 bases, with 8 bases separating them. PCR involved 60 Vbeta and 13 Jbeta primers. Produced via immunoSEQ multiplex PCR; TCRdb's table is partial and in-frame only. The sample gives 110,000 or so clones, about 80% of which show up once; roughly 5.9% is in the top ten. This clone was seen a single time. Its antigen is as yet unknown. V gene TRBV18 combines with J gene TRBJ1-2; no clear D. The sequencing input was PBMCs. This sequence originates from a woman in her 30s in good health and CMV-seropositive. The DNA for the CDR3 is TGTGCCAGCTCACCAACGTCAGGCTATGGCTACACCTTC. It translates to CASSPTSGYGYTF.